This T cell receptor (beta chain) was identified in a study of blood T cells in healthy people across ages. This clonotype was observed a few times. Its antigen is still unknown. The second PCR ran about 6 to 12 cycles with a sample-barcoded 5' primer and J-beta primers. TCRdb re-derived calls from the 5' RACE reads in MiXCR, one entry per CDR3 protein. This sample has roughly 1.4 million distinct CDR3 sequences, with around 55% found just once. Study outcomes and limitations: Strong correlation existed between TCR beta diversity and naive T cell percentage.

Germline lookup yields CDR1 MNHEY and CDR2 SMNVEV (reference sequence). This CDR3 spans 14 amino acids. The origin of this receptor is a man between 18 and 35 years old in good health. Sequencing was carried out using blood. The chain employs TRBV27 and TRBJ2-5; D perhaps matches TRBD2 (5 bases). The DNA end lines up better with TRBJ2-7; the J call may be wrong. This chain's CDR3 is CASRDLPESYEQYF. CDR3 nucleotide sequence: TGTGCCAGCAGGGACTTACCCGAAAGTTACGAGCAGTACTTC.